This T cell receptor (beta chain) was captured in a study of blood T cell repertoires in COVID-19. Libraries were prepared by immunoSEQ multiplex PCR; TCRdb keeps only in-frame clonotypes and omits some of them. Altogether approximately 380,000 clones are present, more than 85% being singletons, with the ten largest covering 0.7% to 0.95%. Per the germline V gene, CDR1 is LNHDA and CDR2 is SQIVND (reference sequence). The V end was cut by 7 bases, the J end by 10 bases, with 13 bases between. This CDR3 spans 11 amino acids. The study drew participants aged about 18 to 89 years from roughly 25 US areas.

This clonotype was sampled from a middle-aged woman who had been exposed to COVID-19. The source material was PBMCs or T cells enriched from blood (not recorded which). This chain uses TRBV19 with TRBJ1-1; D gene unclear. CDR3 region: CASTEGRGAFF. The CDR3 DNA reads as TGTGCCAGTACCGAGGGAAGAGGAGCTTTCTTT.